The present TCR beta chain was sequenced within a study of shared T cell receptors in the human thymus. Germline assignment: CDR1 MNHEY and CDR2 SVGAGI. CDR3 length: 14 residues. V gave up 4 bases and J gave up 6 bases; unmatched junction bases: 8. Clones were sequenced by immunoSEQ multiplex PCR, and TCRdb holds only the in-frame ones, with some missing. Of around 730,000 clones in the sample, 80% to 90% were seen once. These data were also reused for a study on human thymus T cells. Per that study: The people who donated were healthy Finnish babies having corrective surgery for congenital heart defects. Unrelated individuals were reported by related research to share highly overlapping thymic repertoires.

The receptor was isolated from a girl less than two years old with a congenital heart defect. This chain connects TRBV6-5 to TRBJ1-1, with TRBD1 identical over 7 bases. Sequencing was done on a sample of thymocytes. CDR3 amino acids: CASSWVGQGAEAFF. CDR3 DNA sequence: TGTGCCAGCAGTTGGGTGGGGCAGGGGGCTGAAGCTTTCTTT.